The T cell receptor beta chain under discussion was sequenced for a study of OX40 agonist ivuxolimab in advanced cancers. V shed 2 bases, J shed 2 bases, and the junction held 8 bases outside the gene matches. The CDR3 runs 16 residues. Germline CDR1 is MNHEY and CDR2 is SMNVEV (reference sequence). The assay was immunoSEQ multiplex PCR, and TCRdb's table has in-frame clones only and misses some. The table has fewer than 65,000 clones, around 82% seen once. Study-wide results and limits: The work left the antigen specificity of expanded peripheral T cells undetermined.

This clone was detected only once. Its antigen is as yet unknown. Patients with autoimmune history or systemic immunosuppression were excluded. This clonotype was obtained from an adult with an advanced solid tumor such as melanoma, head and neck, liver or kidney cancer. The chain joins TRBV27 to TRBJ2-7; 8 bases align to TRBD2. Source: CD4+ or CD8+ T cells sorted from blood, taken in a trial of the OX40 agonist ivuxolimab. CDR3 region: CASSLRPGGVPYEQYF. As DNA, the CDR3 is TGTGCCAGCAGTTTACGCCCCGGGGGGGTCCCCTACGAGCAGTACTTC.